This TCR beta chain was identified in a study of OX40 agonist ivuxolimab in advanced cancers. About the research overall: Prior checkpoint blockade (anti-PD-1, anti-PD-L1 or anti-CTLA-4) was permitted; 40% had it.

The CDR3 is 17 amino acids. The V gene's germline CDR1 is SEHNR and CDR2 FQNEAQ (reference sequence). The junction had 11 bases not matched to a gene; V was cut back by 3 bases and J by 5 bases. Autoimmune disease history or systemic immunosuppression led to patient exclusion. Repertoires were generated with immunoSEQ multiplex PCR, while TCRdb's copy carries only in-frame clones and drops some. Here the sample spans about 77,000 clones, roughly nine tenths being singletons. The clonotype comes from an adult with an advanced solid tumor such as melanoma, head and neck, liver or kidney cancer. The J gene is TRBJ2-2, the V gene TRBV7-9, with 8 bases lining up with TRBD2. Sequencing was performed on CD4+ or CD8+ T cells sorted from blood, taken in a trial of the OX40 agonist ivuxolimab. The CDR3 nucleotides are TGTGCCAGCAGCTTGGAGTACGGGAGGGCCGGTACCGGGGAGCTGTTTTTT. Translation gives CASSLEYGRAGTGELFF. Supplemented by reference TRBV7-9 and TRBJ2-2, the full variable domain reads DTGVSQNPRHKITKRGQNVTFRCDPISEHNRLYWYRQTLGQGPEFLTYFQNEAQLEKSRLLSDRFSAERPKGSFSTLEIQRTEQGDSAMYLCASSLEYGRAGTGELFFGEGSRLTVL.